One sample yielded the 30 T cell receptor beta chains listed below, sequenced in a study of control samples from healthy donors and cancer patients. The method was immunoSEQ multiplex PCR; TCRdb's version includes in-frame clones alone and lacks a portion of them. Its listing shows about 210,000 clones. Sequences were obtained from blood. The origin of the receptors is a woman aged 25 to 39 in good health.

This chain joins TRBV10-3 and TRBJ1-6; perhaps TRBD1 as D (5 bases). Per germline, CDR1 ENHRY and CDR2 SYGVKD. CDR3 length: 15 amino acids. V lost 2 bases to trimming and J lost 5 bases, with 10 bases between them. The CDR3 bases are TGTGCCATCAGTGAGCGGCAGGGCGATAATTCACCCCTCCACTTT. Its protein product is CAISERQGDNSPLHF.

The chain recombines TRBV7-3 with TRBJ2-3; weak D call: TRBD2 (7 bases). The CDR3 consists of 17 residues. Germline CDR1 and CDR2: SGHTA and FQGTGA. Trimming removed 0 bases from V and 1 base from J, with 14 bases in between. The CDR3 loop is CASSLTPRGARTDTQYF. The CDR3 DNA reads TGTGCCAGCAGCTTAACGCCCCGGGGGGCCCGCACAGATACGCAGTATTTT. The complete variable domain, with remaining parts taken from reference TRBV7-3 and TRBJ2-3, reads GAGVSQTPSNKVTEKGKYVELRCDPISGHTALYWYRQSLGQGPEFLIYFQGTGAADDSGLPNDRFFAVRPEGSVSTLKIQRTERGDSAVYLCASSLTPRGARTDTQYFGPGTRLTVL.

The rearrangement uses TRBV7-2 and TRBJ1-1; perhaps TRBD1 as D (6 bases). Germline V lookup: CDR1 SGHTA, CDR2 FQGNSA. Trimming stripped 1 base from V and 4 bases from J, with 16 bases between. The CDR3 consists of 16 residues. DNA of the CDR3: TGTGCCAGCAGCTTAGTCGGGGGCAGGGGAGGCACTGAAGCTTTCTTT. Translation: CASSLVGGRGGTEAFF.

This sequence joins TRBV28 and TRBJ1-5, with no clear D. The ends were cut back, 2 bases at V and 6 bases at J, with 5 bases in the middle. Germline lookup yields CDR1 MDHEN and CDR2 SYDVKM. The CDR3 sequence is 12 residues long. DNA of the CDR3: TGTGCCAGCAGTTTAGTTTCTCAGCCCCAGCATTTT. This encodes CASSLVSQPQHF.

The rearrangement links TRBV28 to TRBJ1-2; D is undetermined. Per the germline V gene, CDR1 is MDHEN and CDR2 is SYDVKM. CDR3 length: 13 amino acids. V lost 6 bases to trimming and J lost 2 bases, with 10 bases between them. The DNA for the CDR3 is TGTGCCAGCAGCCGGACGTCAAACTATGGCTACACCTTC. Translated: CASSRTSNYGYTF.

This chain links TRBV5-1 with TRBJ2-4, with TRBD1 matching over 9 bases. Germline V gives CDR1 SGHRS, CDR2 YFSETQ. J gave up 0 bases and V 0 bases, and 7 bases lay outside the gene matches. The length of the CDR3 is 18 residues. CDR3 nucleotides: TGCGCCAGCAGCTTGGAGCCGGGACAGGGACTAGCCAAAAACATTCAGTACTTC. Translating gives CASSLEPGQGLAKNIQYF.

The rearrangement joins TRBV15 to TRBJ2-4; weak D call: TRBD2 (5 bases). This CDR3 has 13 amino acids. The germline CDR1 and CDR2 sequences are LNHNV and YYDKDF (reference sequence). V lost 5 bases, J lost 7 bases, and 12 bases lay in between. CDR3 amino acids: CATSAEASNIQYF. CDR3 nucleotides: TGTGCCACCAGCGCGGAGGCTAGCAACATTCAGTACTTC.

V is TRBV14 and J is TRBJ2-3; 11 bases are shared with TRBD1. Germline CDR1 reads SGHDN; CDR2 reads FVKESK. Unmatched junction bases numbered 11, after V lost 4 bases and J lost 5 bases. This CDR3 is 17 amino acids long. The CDR3 sequence is CASSRPGTGGPLDTQYF. CDR3 DNA: TGTGCCAGCAGCCGCCCCGGGACAGGGGGACCTTTAGATACGCAGTATTTT.

V gene TRBV3-1 (or the pseudogene TRBV3-2) combines with J gene TRBJ1-6; D remains ambiguous. The CDR3 extends over 16 amino acids. Per the germline V gene, CDR1 is LGHDT and CDR2 is YNNKEL (reference sequence). The V and J ends lost 5 bases and 6 bases respectively, with 17 bases between them. For the CDR3, the DNA is TGTGCCAGCAGCACCCCGGGTCTAGCGATTAATTCACCCCTCCACTTT. Translated: CASSTPGLAINSPLHF.

The CDR3 protein is CASSPRTFNYGYTF. The CDR3 DNA sequence: TGTGCCAGCAGTCCACGGACTTTTAACTATGGCTACACCTTC. The V gene is TRBV2, the J gene TRBJ1-2, with no clear D. V dropped 5 bases and J dropped 1 base, with 11 bases sitting between them. Per germline, CDR1 SNHLY and CDR2 FYNNEI. This CDR3 comprises 14 residues.

The rearrangement uses TRBV19 and TRBJ1-1, with 7 nucleotides matching TRBD1. The CDR3 has 15 amino acids. V lost 3 bases to trimming and J lost 2 bases; unmatched junction nucleotides: 6. CDR1 LNHDA and CDR2 SQIVND come from the germline V gene (reference sequence). CDR3 region: CASSMGDRANTEAFF. In DNA, the CDR3 is TGTGCCAGTAGTATGGGGGACAGAGCTAACACTGAAGCTTTCTTT.

This chain links TRBV24-1 with TRBJ1-6; 7 positions match TRBD1. The CDR3 runs 13 residues. The germline V gene encodes CDR1 KGHDR and CDR2 SFDVKD. V trimming: 7 bases; J trimming: 7 bases; junction bases outside the gene matches: 3. The CDR3 loop reads CATREGANSPLHF. DNA of the CDR3: TGTGCCACCAGAGAGGGGGCCAATTCACCCCTCCACTTT.

The chain uses TRBV5-6 and TRBJ2-2; D assignment may be TRBD1 or TRBD2 (5 bases each). The CDR3 is 13 residues long. Germline V gene sequence: CDR1 SGHDT, CDR2 YYEEEE. V lost 0 bases to trimming and J lost 6 bases, with 6 bases between them. The CDR3 bases are TGTGCCAGCAGCTTGGTGGGGGCCGGGGAGCTGTTTTTT. Its protein is CASSLVGAGELFF.

The chain couples TRBV2 to TRBJ2-7; D tentatively reads TRBD1 or TRBD2 (5 bases each). V lost 5 bases, J lost 3 bases, and 14 bases lay in between. The CDR3 runs 14 residues. The V gene's germline CDR1 is SNHLY and CDR2 FYNNEI. CDR3 loop: CASSPGRTLYEQYF. For the CDR3, the DNA is TGTGCCAGCAGTCCGGGACGGACTCTCTACGAGCAGTACTTC.

This chain links TRBV5-1 with TRBJ1-1, with 7 bases fitting TRBD1. The CDR3 has 12 amino acids. Losses at the gene ends were 0 bases for V and 10 bases for J; bases not matched to a gene: 3. Germline V gives CDR1 SGHRS, CDR2 YFSETQ. CDR3 DNA: TGCGCCAGCAGCTTGGCAGGGGGTTTAGCTTTCTTT. Translation gives CASSLAGGLAFF.

The V gene is TRBV27, the J gene TRBJ1-2, with TRBD1 matching 10 bases. The CDR3 consists of 18 residues. V was clipped by 5 bases and J by 4 bases; unmatched bases: 16. Germline CDR1 MNHEY, CDR2 SMNVEV (reference sequence). CDR3 bases: TGTGCCAGCAGTCCGCGGGGGGACAGGGGTATTCCTATCTATGGCTACACCTTC. Translating it yields CASSPRGDRGIPIYGYTF.

This chain uses TRBV4-1 with TRBJ1-1; D call uncertain. The CDR3 is 12 amino acids. CDR1 and CDR2 from the germline V gene are MGHRA and YSYEKL. Deletions cut 3 bases from V and 3 bases from J, with 5 bases between. The CDR3 sequence is CASSHRYTEAFF. CDR3 DNA sequence: TGCGCCAGCAGCCACCGCTACACTGAAGCTTTCTTT.

The rearrangement links TRBV30 to TRBJ1-2; D not certain. The germline gives CDR1 GTSNPN, CDR2 SVGIG (reference sequence). The V end was cut by 3 bases, the J end by 5 bases, with 13 bases between. The CDR3 runs 13 residues. The chain's CDR3 is CAWSSNGRYGYTF. The DNA for the CDR3 is TGTGCCTGGAGCTCTAACGGACGGTATGGCTACACCTTC.

The V and J genes are TRBV5-8 and TRBJ2-3, with D uncertain. The CDR3 runs 12 residues. Trimming took off 0 bases at V and 10 bases at J, with 9 bases between the two ends. CDR1 and CDR2 from the germline V gene are SGHTS and YDEGEE. CDR3 DNA sequence: TGTGCCAGCAGCTTGGGGCTAGAGGCGCAGTATTTT. Translation: CASSLGLEAQYF. Using reference TRBV5-8 and TRBJ2-3 for the parts outside the CDR3, the full variable domain is EAGVTQSPTHLIKTRGQQATLRCSPISGHTSVYWYQQALGLGLQFLLWYDEGEERNRGNFPPRFSGRQFPNYSSELNVNALELEDSALYLCASSLGLEAQYFGPGTRLTVL.

The chain has TRBV24-1 and TRBJ2-1; TRBD1 is a possible D gene (6 bases). Trimming removed 3 bases from V and 4 bases from J, with 15 bases in between. Germline CDR1 reads KGHDR; CDR2 reads SFDVKD. The CDR3 spans 16 residues. In DNA form, the CDR3 reads TGTGCCACCAGTGATACCACAGGGTCAAGGTACAATGAGCAGTTCTTC. It codes for CATSDTTGSRYNEQFF.

The rearrangement uses TRBV15 and TRBJ1-5, with TRBD1 matching over 8 bases. V lost 0 bases, J lost 4 bases, and 5 bases stayed unmatched. The CDR3 length is 16 residues. The V gene's germline CDR1 is LNHNV and CDR2 YYDKDF (reference sequence). The CDR3 nucleotides are TGTGCCACCAGCAGAGATCGAAACAGGGGGAATCAGCCCCAGCATTTT. Residues: CATSRDRNRGNQPQHF.

The rearrangement uses TRBV10-1 and TRBJ2-1, with D perhaps given as TRBD1 or TRBD2 (5 bases each). Germline values: CDR1 WNHNN, CDR2 SYGVQD (reference sequence). Deletions cut 6 bases from V and 3 bases from J, with 9 bases between. The length of the CDR3 is 13 residues. CDR3 sequence (DNA): TGCGCCAGCAGGGGGGACCTCTACAATGAGCAGTTCTTC. It codes for CASRGDLYNEQFF.

The V call is TRBV28, the J call TRBJ1-5; D might be TRBD1 (5 bases). CDR3 size: 15 residues. CDR1 and CDR2 (germline): MDHEN, SYDVKM. V was shortened by 7 bases and J by 2 bases, with 15 bases between the two germline ends. The CDR3 loop is CASISPRDGNQPQHF. The CDR3 bases are TGTGCCAGCATTAGCCCCAGGGATGGCAATCAGCCCCAGCATTTT.

CDR3 loop: CASSLRDRGQEKLFF. CDR3 coding DNA: TGTGCCAGCAGTCTCCGGGACAGGGGGCAGGAAAAACTGTTTTTT. V usage is TRBV6-6 and J usage is TRBJ1-4; 12 bases agree with TRBD1. Germline V lookup: CDR1 MNHNY, CDR2 SVGAGI (reference sequence). The CDR3 runs 15 residues. V shed 5 bases and J 8 bases; nucleotides not matched to a gene: 6.

This chain uses TRBV12-3 or TRBV12-4 with TRBJ1-6, with a possible D match to TRBD1 (5 bases). The CDR3 contains 12 residues. V lost 3 bases to trimming and J lost 14 bases, with 11 bases between them. This chain's CDR3 is CASSFLRVALHF. The CDR3 DNA reads as TGTGCCAGCAGTTTTCTCAGGGTGGCCCTCCACTTT.

This chain links TRBV5-6 with TRBJ1-3; perhaps TRBD1 as D (5 bases). Trimming took off 7 bases at V and 2 bases at J, with 13 bases between the two ends. This CDR3 has 14 amino acids. Germline V CDR1 and CDR2: SGHDT, YYEEEE. CDR3 region: CASQTQGAGNTIYF. The CDR3 nucleotides read TGTGCCAGCCAAACTCAGGGCGCTGGAAACACCATATATTTT.

V gene TRBV7-2 combines with J gene TRBJ1-2; D call uncertain. There are 14 residues in the CDR3. V shed 1 base and J shed 3 bases, with 9 bases lying between them. Germline V gene data show CDR1 as SGHTA and CDR2 as FQGNSA. In nucleotides, the CDR3 is TGTGCCAGCAGCTTAGTAGGGAGCGACTATGGCTACACCTTC. Amino acid sequence: CASSLVGSDYGYTF. Variable domain in full (rest from reference TRBV7-2 and TRBJ1-2): GAGVSQSPSNKVTEKGKDVELRCDPISGHTALYWYRQSLGQGLEFLIYFQGNSAPDKSGLPSDRFSAERTGGSVSTLTIQRTQQEDSAVYLCASSLVGSDYGYTFGSGTRLTVV.

The genes are TRBV10-3 and TRBJ1-5; no firm D call. Trimming took 4 bases from V and 1 from J, leaving 8 bases between them. Germline CDR1 and CDR2: ENHRY and SYGVKD. The CDR3 spans 14 residues. CDR3 amino acids: CAISVAASNQPQHF. The CDR3 bases are TGTGCCATCAGTGTTGCAGCAAGCAATCAGCCCCAGCATTTT.

This chain connects TRBV6-5 to TRBJ2-7, with TRBD1 matching 8 bases. With 0 bases clipped from V and 2 bases from J, the junction kept 6 bases outside the gene matches. The CDR3 is 16 residues long. Germline lookup yields CDR1 MNHEY and CDR2 SVGAGI. This CDR3 reads CASSYSSTGGAYEQYF. The CDR3 DNA is TGTGCCAGCAGTTACTCGAGCACAGGGGGAGCCTACGAGCAGTACTTC.

The J gene is TRBJ2-7, the V gene TRBV14; D ambiguous. This CDR3 is 13 amino acids long. Germline loops: CDR1 SGHDN, CDR2 FVKESK. Trimming cost V 2 bases and J 3 bases, with 8 bases left between them. As DNA, the CDR3 is TGTGCCAGCAGCCAATTTCCGGGCTACGAGCAGTACTTC. As protein: CASSQFPGYEQYF.